A single T cell receptor (beta chain) is shown here with its context. This sample is drawn from a study of control samples from healthy donors and cancer patients. Germline values: CDR1 MNHEY, CDR2 SVGAGI. CDR3 size: 16 residues. V was cut by 2 bases and J by 5 bases, with 15 bases left in between. The table came from immunoSEQ multiplex PCR; TCRdb's copy has only in-frame clones and leaves some out. This table has roughly 100,000 clones, around 92% appearing once. This TCR came from a woman under 30 in good health. The chain links TRBV6-5 to TRBJ2-2; D tentatively fits TRBD1 or TRBD2 (6 bases each). Material for sequencing was blood. The CDR3 sequence is CASSYLGVGGTGELFF. The CDR3 DNA sequence: TGTGCCAGCAGTTACCTGGGAGTAGGGGGGACCGGGGAGCTGTTTTTT.